Listed below are T cell receptor beta chains from one sample, sequenced in a study of T cell responses to AZD1222 COVID-19 vaccine. Sequencing used immunoSEQ multiplex PCR; TCRdb keeps in-frame clones, though not all of them. Among some 150,000 clones listed, approximately 90% were seen once. This specimen was peripheral blood, taken after recovery from COVID-19. The receptors shown here come from an adult who had recovered from COVID-19. Both conserved end residues are part of each CDR3. The D gene is left open where the match is weak. Only some rows state a clone size, as once, few, many or a class for expanded clones.

TRBJ2-2	-	TRBV11-2	-	15	TGTGCCAGCAGCTTATCGGGGAGACGACCCGGGGAGCTGTTTTTT	CASSLSGRRPGELFF
TRBJ2-2	-	TRBV7-2	few	13	TGTGCCAGCAGCTACCTTAAAACCGGGGAGCTGTTTTTT	CASSYLKTGELFF
TRBJ2-5	-	TRBV19	-	11	TGTGCCAGTAGTAACCAAGAGACCCAGTACTTC	CASSNQETQYF
TRBJ2-1	-	TRBV19	-	14	TGTGCCAGTAGTATAGACCCCTCCTACAATGAGCAGTTCTTC	CASSIDPSYNEQFF
TRBJ2-1	TRBD2	TRBV2	-	12	TGTGCCAGTGGGAGGGCCTACAATGAGCAGTTCTTC	CASGRAYNEQFF
TRBJ1-2	TRBD1	TRBV19	-	16	TGTGCCAGTAACAACCCCGGGACAGGGGACCACTATGGCTACACCTTC	CASNNPGTGDHYGYTF
TRBJ1-5	-	TRBV2	few	13	TGTGCCAGCAGTGATGATTTGGAAGAGCCCCAGCATTTT	CASSDDLEEPQHF
TRBJ2-2	-	TRBV5-1	-	15	TGCGCCAGCAGCTTGGACGCCCCGAACACCGGGGAGCTGTTTTTT	CASSLDAPNTGELFF
TRBJ1-1	-	TRBV5-4	-	14	TGTGCCAGCAGCTTAATAGGAGGGTCCACTGAAGCTTTCTTT	CASSLIGGSTEAFF
TRBJ1-2	-	TRBV5-4	-	15	TGTGCCAGCAGCTCTGGGGGGGGAACGAACTATGGCTACACCTTC	CASSSGGGTNYGYTF
TRBJ2-3	-	TRBV9	-	16	TGTGCCAGCAGCGTAGGGGGTAGCATTTCAACAGATACGCAGTATTTT	CASSVGGSISTDTQYF
TRBJ1-4	-	TRBV5-1	-	13	TGCGCCAGCAGGCAGGGTACTAATGAAAAACTGTTTTTT	CASRQGTNEKLFF
TRBJ1-1	-	TRBV9	-	15	TGTGCCAGCAGCGTAGGCTCAGGGAAGAACACTGAAGCTTTCTTT	CASSVGSGKNTEAFF
TRBJ2-7	TRBD2	TRBV28	-	13	TGTGCCAGCTGGGGAGGGTCCTTTTACGAGCAGTACTTC	CASWGGSFYEQYF
TRBJ1-6	-	TRBV28	-	11	TGTGCCAGCAGCCATCGGGGGGCCCTCCACTTT	CASSHRGALHF
TRBJ2-7	TRBD1	TRBV5-5	-	15	TGTGCCAGCAGCTTTTCGTACAGGGGCTCGGGGGAGCAGTACTTC	CASSFSYRGSGEQYF
TRBJ2-7	-	TRBV7-2	-	16	TGTGCCAGCAGCTTAGCCCCGCGGGGTCCCTCCTACGAGCAGTACTTC	CASSLAPRGPSYEQYF
TRBJ1-4	-	TRBV7-6	-	13	TGTGCCAGCAGCCCCGCGGGGTCTGAAAAACTGTTTTTT	CASSPAGSEKLFF
TRBJ2-3	-	TRBV7-3	-	15	TGTGCCAGCAGCTTAACGGGACAAAGCACAGATACGCAGTATTTT	CASSLTGQSTDTQYF
TRBJ2-3	TRBD2	TRBV6-2/TRBV6-3	-	15	TGTGCCAGCAGTTACTCGAGCGGGGGCGGGGATACGCAGTATTTT	CASSYSSGGGDTQYF
TRBJ2-2	TRBD1	TRBV7-2	-	15	TGTGCCAGCCGCTTAGGGACAGGGAACACCGGGGAGCTGTTTTTT	CASRLGTGNTGELFF
TRBJ2-7	TRBD1	TRBV5-1	-	14	TGCGCCAGCAGCTCCGGGACAGGATACTACGAGCAGTACTTC	CASSSGTGYYEQYF
TRBJ1-1	-	TRBV5-6	once	14	TGTGCCAGCAGCTTTGGACAGACGAACACTGAAGCTTTCTTT	CASSFGQTNTEAFF
TRBJ2-3	TRBD1	TRBV28	-	14	TGTGCCAGCCTTCCCCAGGGGGCTGTAAATACGCAGTATTTT	CASLPQGAVNTQYF
TRBJ2-3	TRBD2	TRBV29-1	-	14	TGCAGCGCCGGGACTAGCGGGGGGGCGGGCACGCAGTATTTT	CSAGTSGGAGTQYF
TRBJ1-1	TRBD1	TRBV7-3	-	13	TGTGCCAGCAGCCAGGACAGGGGCGCTGAAGCTTTCTTT	CASSQDRGAEAFF
TRBJ1-4	-	TRBV5-1	-	12	TGCGCCTCAAGAAGCTCAAATGAAAAACTGTTTTTT	CASRSSNEKLFF
TRBJ2-2	-	TRBV11-3	few	15	TGTGCCAGCAGCTTTGGGGGAAGTGGCACCGGGGAGCTGTTTTTT	CASSFGGSGTGELFF
TRBJ2-7	TRBD1	TRBV5-1	-	14	TGCGCCACCTCGAGGACAGGGGGGGGCTACGAGCAGTACTTC	CATSRTGGGYEQYF
TRBJ1-4	-	TRBV4-3	-	17	TGCGCCAGCAGCCAAGAGGCACCGGGACACTCGGGTGAAAAACTGTTTTTT	CASSQEAPGHSGEKLFF
TRBJ2-4	-	TRBV19	-	15	TGTGCCAGTAGTATTTCGAGAAATGGCAAAAACATTCAGTACTTC	CASSISRNGKNIQYF
TRBJ2-7	TRBD2	TRBV5-1	-	19	TGCGCCAGCAGCTTGGTCGGGCTAGCGGGGACTTCTAGCTCCTACGAGCAGTACTTC	CASSLVGLAGTSSSYEQYF
TRBJ1-2	TRBD1	TRBV2	-	15	TGTGCCAGCAGGGAAGGGACAGGGTCTAACTATGGCTACACCTTC	CASREGTGSNYGYTF
TRBJ1-5	-	TRBV3-1/TRBV3-2	few	13	TGTGCCAGCAGCCAAGATGTCATTCAGCCCCAGCATTTT	CASSQDVIQPQHF
TRBJ1-1	-	TRBV27	-	11	TGTGCCAGCAGTTCTTGGAGAGAAGCTTTCTTT	CASSSWREAFF
TRBJ1-5	TRBD1	TRBV7-8	-	15	TGTGCCAGCAGCGTAGCCGGGACAGGGGGGAAGCCCCAGCATTTT	CASSVAGTGGKPQHF
TRBJ2-1	-	TRBV28	-	15	TGTGCCAGCAGTTTAGTCCACACCTCCTACAATGAGCAGTTCTTC	CASSLVHTSYNEQFF
TRBJ2-7	TRBD2	TRBV9	-	15	TGTGCCAGCAGCGTAGGCGGGGGAGGGCCCTACGAGCAGTACTTC	CASSVGGGGPYEQYF
TRBJ2-2	-	TRBV5-1	once	14	TGCGCCAGCAGCTTGGTGCCTGGCGCCGGGGAGCTGTTTTTT	CASSLVPGAGELFF
TRBJ2-7	TRBD1	TRBV28	few	16	TGTGCCAGCAGTTCCTCCGGGACAGGGATCTCCTACGAGCAGTACTTC	CASSSSGTGISYEQYF
TRBJ1-6	TRBD1	TRBV2	-	15	TGTGCCAGCAGTATCCGAGGACAGGCTAATTCACCCCTCCACTTT	CASSIRGQANSPLHF
TRBJ1-1	-	TRBV6-6	-	13	TGTGCCAGCACCGAGGGAGGATACACTGAAGCTTTCTTT	CASTEGGYTEAFF
TRBJ2-5	TRBD2	TRBV5-6	few	15	TGTGCCAGCAGCTTGATAGGGCGGGGGCAAGAGACCCAGTACTTC	CASSLIGRGQETQYF
TRBJ1-3	-	TRBV19	once	14	TGTGCCAGTATCAACACAGTCTCTGGAAACACCATATATTTT	CASINTVSGNTIYF
TRBJ1-6	TRBD1	TRBV28	-	20	TGTGCCAGCAGTTTGCGACAGGGGGCCCAATGGAATGTCTATAATTCACCCCTCCACTTT	CASSLRQGAQWNVYNSPLHF
TRBJ2-3	-	TRBV7-3	-	17	TGTGCCAGCAGCCCCGCTCGGTCAGGGGCCAGCACAGATACGCAGTATTTT	CASSPARSGASTDTQYF
TRBJ1-5	TRBD1	TRBV6-2/TRBV6-3	-	15	TGTGCCAGCAGTCCACGCGGACAGGGGAATCAGCCCCAGCATTTT	CASSPRGQGNQPQHF
TRBJ2-1	-	TRBV12-3/TRBV12-4	-	12	TGTGCCAGCAGTCCAACAGGGAATGAGCAGTTCTTC	CASSPTGNEQFF
TRBJ2-1	-	TRBV6-2/TRBV6-3	once	13	TGTGCCAGCAGTTTCGCTACAGGTCTGGGGCAGTTCTTC	CASSFATGLGQFF